Below, 23 T cell receptor beta chains from the same sample are listed, as sequenced in a study of vaccination effects on CD4 cells after COVID-19. Sequencing used immunoSEQ multiplex PCR; TCRdb keeps in-frame clones, though not all of them. The sample lists tens of thousands of clones; 60% to 75% were seen once. Before sequencing took place, the ViraFEST assay used viral peptide pools to expand antigen-specific CD4+ T cells. The culture ran for nine to eleven days, and then CD4+ T cells were isolated. The vaccine recipients had no prior SARS-CoV-2 infection, with negative nucleocapsid antibodies. These receptors have no known antigen. Here the sequenced sample was CD4+ T cells from PBMCs cultured with HCoV-NL63 spike peptides, taken before COVID-19 vaccination. The source of these receptors is a human donor who received a COVID-19 vaccine.

The CDR3 nucleotides are TGTGCCAGTAGTATTGGAGCAGGGGGGGCCTATGGCTACACCTTC. This codes for CASSIGAGGAYGYTF. V usage is TRBV19 and J usage is TRBJ1-2, with 7 nucleotides matching TRBD1. Looked up from germline, CDR1 is LNHDA and CDR2 is SQIVND (reference sequence). J was trimmed by 4 bases and V by 3 bases; bases with no gene match: 8. This CDR3 comprises 15 residues.

This chain connects TRBV7-8 to TRBJ1-1, with 7 positions matching TRBD1. Germline V gene data show CDR1 as SGHVS and CDR2 as FQNEAQ. V dropped 5 bases and J dropped 1; count of bases not matched to a gene: 7. The CDR3 has 15 amino acids. CDR3 sequence (DNA): TGTGCCAGCAGCACGAGGGACAGCCAGAACACTGAAGCTTTCTTT. Encoded protein: CASSTRDSQNTEAFF. The full variable domain, rest sourced from reference TRBV7-8 and TRBJ1-1, is GAGVSQSPRYKVAKRGQDVALRCDPISGHVSLFWYQQALGQGPEFLTYFQNEAQLDKSGLPSDRFFAERPEGSVSTLKIQRTQQEDSAVYLCASSTRDSQNTEAFFGQGTRLTVV.

This chain uses TRBV7-2 with TRBJ2-5; 7 nucleotides line up with TRBD1. V lost 1 base and J lost 7; bases outside the gene matches: 12. CDR3 size: 16 residues. Germline CDR1 is SGHTA and CDR2 is FQGNSA. The CDR3 DNA follows: TGTGCCAGCAGCTTAGATCCGACAGGGAACCTCGGGACCCAGTACTTC. Amino acid sequence: CASSLDPTGNLGTQYF.

The V call is TRBV19, the J call TRBJ1-1; no clear D. Trimming shortened V by 5 bases and J by 3 bases, and 10 bases separated the two germline ends. This CDR3 contains 13 residues. Germline V CDR1 and CDR2: LNHDA, SQIVND (reference sequence). The CDR3: CASSLDGDTEAFF. The CDR3 DNA reads as TGTGCCAGTAGTCTGGACGGGGACACTGAAGCTTTCTTT.

The rearrangement uses TRBV2 and TRBJ1-2, with D maybe TRBD1 (5 bases). Germline V CDR1 and CDR2: SNHLY, FYNNEI. The CDR3 spans 14 residues. Trimming left V 7 bases short and J 1 base short, with 13 bases between. CDR3 residues: CASTTQGLNYGYTF. DNA of the CDR3: TGTGCCAGCACCACTCAGGGACTTAACTATGGCTACACCTTC.

V gene TRBV6-5 combines with J gene TRBJ1-1; 8 nucleotides match TRBD1. Trimming took 6 bases from V and 2 from J; bases not matched to a gene: 8. The CDR3 spans 15 residues. Per germline, CDR1 MNHEY and CDR2 SVGAGI. This CDR3 reads CASSLQGEINTEAFF. For the CDR3, the DNA is TGTGCCAGCAGCTTACAGGGGGAGATAAACACTGAAGCTTTCTTT.

This clone was seen a few times. The chain is built from TRBV4-1 and TRBJ1-4; TRBD1 agrees at 10 bases. V gave up 2 bases and J gave up 5 bases; unmatched junction bases: 8. In germline, CDR1 is MGHRA, CDR2 YSYEKL. The CDR3 extends over 17 amino acids. CDR3 residues: CASSQNRDRGWNEKLFF. In nucleotides, the CDR3 is TGCGCCAGCAGCCAAAACCGGGACAGGGGCTGGAATGAAAAACTGTTTTTT.

This sequence joins TRBV18 and TRBJ1-4; D call uncertain. Between the trimmed V and J ends, which lost 2 bases and 5 bases, there was a span of 12 bases. This CDR3 is built from 15 residues. Germline-derived CDR1 and CDR2 are KGHSH and LQKENI. The CDR3 nucleotides are TGTGCCAGCTCACCATATAACTCTCTAAATGAAAAACTGTTTTTT. Its protein product is CASSPYNSLNEKLFF.

This clone occurred a few times. The genes are TRBV29-1 and TRBJ2-3; D may be TRBD2 (5 bases). V lost 4 bases and J 4 bases, leaving 15 bases between the germline ends. The CDR3 runs to 14 residues. Germline values: CDR1 SQVTM, CDR2 ANQGSEA. CDR3 amino acids: CSVATGNGADTQYF. The CDR3 DNA follows: TGCAGCGTTGCGACGGGGAATGGGGCAGATACGCAGTATTTT.

This clone was seen only a few times. The chain is built from TRBV7-9 and TRBJ1-4, with D perhaps matching TRBD1 (5 bases). The germline V and J ends were trimmed by 4 bases and 9 bases, with 15 bases remaining between them. Germline V lookup: CDR1 SEHNR, CDR2 FQNEAQ (reference sequence). CDR3 length: 14 residues. CDR3 DNA: TGTGCCAGCAGCTGTAGGGACTGGCCCAAAAAACTGTTTTTT. It yields the protein CASSCRDWPKKLFF.

The rearrangement links TRBV6-7 to TRBJ1-3; D is unclear. TRBV6-7 is reported as an ORF; its role is uncertain. Between the trimmed V and J ends, which lost 1 base and 4 bases, there was a span of 8 bases. The CDR3 is 14 amino acids. The CDR3 nucleotides read TGTGCCAGCAGTTACTTAAAACCCGGAAACACCATATATTTT. Residues: CASSYLKPGNTIYF.

This chain uses TRBV19 with TRBJ1-2; D possibly corresponds to TRBD1 (6 bases). The CDR3 extends over 14 amino acids. Germline CDR1 and CDR2: LNHDA and SQIVND (reference sequence). V gave up 5 bases and J gave up 2 bases, with 12 bases separating them. The CDR3 nucleotides are TGTGCCAGTAGTCCCCGGACAGAAAACTATGGCTACACCTTC. Encoded protein: CASSPRTENYGYTF.

The rearrangement links TRBV19 to TRBJ1-4, with no clear D. Trimming left V 4 bases short and J 6 bases short, with 9 bases between. The CDR3 covers 13 residues. Germline V gene data show CDR1 as LNHDA and CDR2 as SQIVND (reference sequence). The CDR3 DNA is TGTGCCAGTAGTACCCAAGCAGATGAAAAACTGTTTTTT. It encodes CASSTQADEKLFF.

The chain has TRBV6-5 and TRBJ1-1; maybe TRBD1 (6 bases). V gave up 2 bases and J gave up 4 bases, with 11 bases separating them. CDR3 size: 14 residues. Germline V lookup: CDR1 MNHEY, CDR2 SVGAGI. The CDR3 region has the DNA TGTGCCAGCAGTTACCACAGGGATAGCACTGAAGCTTTCTTT. This codes for CASSYHRDSTEAFF.

The V gene is TRBV6-5, the J gene TRBJ1-1; D is ambiguous. Trimming cost V 2 bases and J 0 bases, with 4 bases left between them. The germline V gene encodes CDR1 MNHEY and CDR2 SVGAGI. The CDR3 runs 13 residues. Here the CDR3 DNA reads TGTGCCAGCAGTTACGAGGTGAACACTGAAGCTTTCTTT. Translated, it gives CASSYEVNTEAFF.

This chain links TRBV5-1 with TRBJ2-5, with 10 bases matching TRBD1. CDR1 and CDR2 (germline): SGHRS, YFSETQ. The CDR3 loop spans 17 amino acids. With V trimmed by 6 bases and J by 2 bases, 13 bases remained unmatched. The CDR3 region is CASKPGQGTLRQETQYF. CDR3 coding DNA: TGCGCCAGCAAACCGGGACAGGGGACTCTGAGGCAAGAGACCCAGTACTTC.

This clone was observed once. The gene calls are TRBV5-1 and TRBJ2-5; TRBD2 matches 8 bases. From germline, CDR1 is SGHRS and CDR2 YFSETQ. The CDR3 loop spans 14 amino acids. The ends lost 4 bases at V and 5 bases at J; junction bases unmatched: 7. CDR3 in DNA: TGCGCCAGCAGCCCGCGGCCGGGAGGGGAGACCCAGTACTTC. Protein: CASSPRPGGETQYF.

The V gene is TRBV9, the J gene TRBJ1-1; possibly TRBD1 for D (6 bases). The CDR3 extends over 15 amino acids. V was shortened by 0 bases and J by 7 bases, with 16 bases between the two germline ends. In germline, CDR1 is SGDLS, CDR2 YYNGEE. The CDR3 coding sequence is TGTGCCAGCAGCGTAGGAAGTTGGCAGGGGAGTGAAGCTTTCTTT. Translation gives CASSVGSWQGSEAFF.

The rearrangement joins TRBV4-2 to TRBJ2-1; TRBD2 aligns across 8 bases. The V segment lost 6 bases and the J segment 0 bases; nucleotides outside the gene matches: 10. CDR3 length equals 17 residues. From germline, CDR1 is LGHNA and CDR2 YNFKEQ. CDR3: CASSRHSGESSYNEQFF. CDR3 coding DNA: TGTGCCAGCAGTCGTCATAGCGGGGAGAGCTCCTACAATGAGCAGTTCTTC.

This clone has only one observation. This sequence joins TRBV30 and TRBJ1-1; the D gene is possibly TRBD1 (5 bases). V lost 4 bases to trimming and J lost 3 bases, with 15 bases between them. CDR3 length equals 14 residues. CDR1 is GTSNPN, CDR2 SVGIG, per germline (reference sequence). The CDR3 region is CAWTPAAGDTEAFF. The DNA of the CDR3 is TGTGCCTGGACGCCTGCCGCGGGGGACACTGAAGCTTTCTTT.

The J gene is TRBJ1-6, the V gene TRBV3-1 (or the pseudogene TRBV3-2); perhaps TRBD1 as D (5 bases). Between the trimmed V and J ends, which lost 3 bases and 7 bases, there was a span of 10 bases. The V gene's germline CDR1 is LGHDT and CDR2 YNNKEL (reference sequence). This CDR3 is 14 amino acids long. CDR3: CASSHGHPNSPLHF. The CDR3, as DNA: TGTGCCAGCAGCCACGGACACCCGAATTCACCCCTCCACTTT.

The chain uses TRBV2 and TRBJ2-5; no reliable D call. V lost 5 bases to trimming and J lost 1 base, with 5 bases between them. CDR3 length equals 12 residues. In germline, CDR1 is SNHLY, CDR2 FYNNEI. This CDR3 reads CASSQLQETQYF. CDR3 nucleotides: TGTGCCAGCAGTCAACTCCAAGAGACCCAGTACTTC.

The chain couples TRBV3-1 (or the pseudogene TRBV3-2) to TRBJ2-7, with D perhaps matching TRBD2 (6 bases). V was cut by 4 bases and J by 4 bases, with 8 bases left in between. Germline V CDR1 and CDR2: LGHDT, YNNKEL (reference sequence). The CDR3 has 12 amino acids. The CDR3 is CASSLRGYEQYV. CDR3 bases: TGTGCCAGCAGCCTTCGGGGGTACGAGCAGTACGTC.